A single T cell receptor (beta chain) is shown here with its context. The antigen is not known. Other nucleotide sequences from this sample produce the same CDR3. Repertoires were generated with immunoSEQ multiplex PCR, while TCRdb's copy carries only in-frame clones and drops some. The repertoire holds millions of clones, with approximately 90% as singletons. The sample comes from a study of shared clonotypes between healthy human individuals. The V and J ends lost 0 bases and 1 base respectively, with 5 bases between them. The CDR3 runs 14 residues. Germline-derived CDR1 and CDR2 are WNHNN and SYGVQD (reference sequence). Overall study results and limits: Generation probabilities were higher for clonotypes shared across all four sorted-subset donors than for unshared ones. Estimated richness values were generally larger in naive subsets than in memory subsets.

This TCR derives from a man in his late teens or twenties in good health. Sample: naive CD4+ T cells sorted from blood. The subset was: CD45RA+ positively selected. J is TRBJ2-3 and V is TRBV10-1; TRBD2 might be the D (5 bases). CDR3 sequence (DNA): TGCGCCAGCAGTGAGTCCGGGGGCACAGATACGCAGTATTTT. The encoded protein is CASSESGGTDTQYF.